Listed below are T cell receptor beta chains from one sample, sequenced in a study of response to subunit inactivated influenza vaccine. MiXCR, run by TCRdb on the RT-PCR reads, gives a single entry per CDR3 protein. The table lists about 620,000 distinct CDR3 sequences, about 11% of them singletons. The sample was also linked to a second study, of T cells expressing NK-cell markers.

Sequencing used PBMCs from blood, obtained on the day of vaccination. All receptors come from a man aged 50-59 years who received an inactivated influenza vaccine. Both conserved end residues are part of each CDR3. Each record gives: CDR3 length, clone size, V gene, J gene, D gene, CDR3 DNA, CDR3 protein. D genes are given only for firm matches. Rows give clone size only sometimes, using once, few, many, or a class for an expanded clone.

CDR3 length: 15; clone size: .; V gene: TRBV7-9; J gene: TRBJ2-7; D gene: TRBD1; CDR3 DNA: TGTGCCAGCAGCTTAGTCGGGACAGGGGGCCACGAGCAGTACTTC; CDR3 protein: CASSLVGTGGHEQYF
CDR3 length: 17; clone size: .; V gene: TRBV4-3; J gene: TRBJ1-6; D gene: TRBD1; CDR3 DNA: TGCGCCAGCAGCCAAGATCTGGCAGGGGGTAATAATTCACCCCTCCACTTT; CDR3 protein: CASSQDLAGGNNSPLHF
CDR3 length: 15; clone size: .; V gene: TRBV4-3; J gene: TRBJ2-2; D gene: TRBD1; CDR3 DNA: TGCGCCAGCAGCCCAAACACAGGGGCCACCGGGGAGCTGTTTTTT; CDR3 protein: CASSPNTGATGELFF
CDR3 length: 13; clone size: .; V gene: TRBV20-1; J gene: TRBJ1-1; D gene: TRBD1; CDR3 DNA: TGCAGTGCTAGGAGACAGGGGTCGACTGAAGCTTTCTTT; CDR3 protein: CSARRQGSTEAFF
CDR3 length: 18; clone size: few; V gene: TRBV4-3; J gene: TRBJ2-3; D gene: TRBD1; CDR3 DNA: TGCGCCAGCAGCCAAAGATGGGACAGGGAAATTCACACAGATACGCAGTATTTT; CDR3 protein: CASSQRWDREIHTDTQYF
CDR3 length: 13; clone size: many; V gene: TRBV28; J gene: TRBJ2-1; D gene: TRBD2; CDR3 DNA: TGTGCCAGCAGTTTATGGATTAGCGGGAGGGGGATCTTC; CDR3 protein: CASSLWISGRGIF
CDR3 length: 15; clone size: .; V gene: TRBV9; J gene: TRBJ2-1; D gene: TRBD2; CDR3 DNA: TGTGCCAGCAGCGTAGTCCCTAGCGGGGGGGACGAGCAGTTCTTC; CDR3 protein: CASSVVPSGGDEQFF
CDR3 length: 17; clone size: .; V gene: TRBV8-2; J gene: TRBJ2-1; D gene: .; CDR3 DNA: TGTGCCATGGGCCCTGGGCTCCTCTGCCGAGCCTACAATGAGCAGTTCTTC; CDR3 protein: CAMGPGLLCRAYNEQFF
CDR3 length: 18; clone size: .; V gene: TRBV28; J gene: TRBJ2-7; D gene: TRBD2; CDR3 DNA: TGTGCCAGCAGCCTAAGGGGGATAGGACTAGCGGCACCCTACGAGCAGTACTTC; CDR3 protein: CASSLRGIGLAAPYEQYF
CDR3 length: 13; clone size: many; V gene: TRBV12-3/TRBV12-4; J gene: TRBJ2-7; D gene: TRBD2; CDR3 DNA: TGTGCCAGCAGTTTGGGGACTAGGGGCGAGCAGTACTTC; CDR3 protein: CASSLGTRGEQYF
CDR3 length: 13; clone size: .; V gene: TRBV7-9; J gene: TRBJ1-1; D gene: .; CDR3 DNA: TGTGCCAGCAGGGGGGAGTTGAACACTGAAGCTTTCTTT; CDR3 protein: CASRGELNTEAFF
CDR3 length: 12; clone size: .; V gene: TRBV7-9; J gene: TRBJ2-7; D gene: .; CDR3 DNA: TGTGCCAGCAGCTTAAGCAGCCGCGAGCAGTACTTC; CDR3 protein: CASSLSSREQYF
CDR3 length: 16; clone size: .; V gene: TRBV6-4; J gene: TRBJ2-1; D gene: .; CDR3 DNA: TGTGCCAGCAGTGGAAGACTATCAGGAGCCTACAATGAGCAGTTCTTC; CDR3 protein: CASSGRLSGAYNEQFF
CDR3 length: 16; clone size: few; V gene: TRBV5-1; J gene: TRBJ2-5; D gene: TRBD1; CDR3 DNA: TGCGCCAGCAACCTGGCCGGGACAGGGGGACAAGAGACCCAGTACTTC; CDR3 protein: CASNLAGTGGQETQYF
CDR3 length: 15; clone size: few; V gene: TRBV29-1; J gene: TRBJ2-1; D gene: .; CDR3 DNA: TGCAGCGTTACTGGCGGGTCACCTTCATACAATGAGCAGTTCTTC; CDR3 protein: CSVTGGSPSYNEQFF
CDR3 length: 16; clone size: many; V gene: TRBV7-2; J gene: TRBJ1-2; D gene: TRBD1; CDR3 DNA: TGTGCCAGCAGCTTAGACCCCGCACAGGGGTACTATGGCTACACCTTC; CDR3 protein: CASSLDPAQGYYGYTF
CDR3 length: 14; clone size: many; V gene: TRBV29-1; J gene: TRBJ2-1; D gene: TRBD1; CDR3 DNA: TGCAGCGTGGCGTTAGGACAGGGGGGGGCTGAGCAGTTCTTC; CDR3 protein: CSVALGQGGAEQFF
CDR3 length: 14; clone size: few; V gene: TRBV29-1; J gene: TRBJ2-7; D gene: .; CDR3 DNA: TGCAGCGTTAGGGACATCTCACTCAGGAACGAGCAGTACTTC; CDR3 protein: CSVRDISLRNEQYF
CDR3 length: 11; clone size: few; V gene: TRBV20-1; J gene: TRBJ2-1; D gene: .; CDR3 DNA: TGCAGTGCTAGCGGGGGGCGGGAGCAGTTCTTC; CDR3 protein: CSASGGREQFF
CDR3 length: 15; clone size: many; V gene: TRBV6-2/TRBV6-3; J gene: TRBJ2-1; D gene: TRBD2; CDR3 DNA: TGTGCCAGCAGCCCGACTAGCGGGGGTTACAATGAGCAGTTCTTC; CDR3 protein: CASSPTSGGYNEQFF
CDR3 length: 14; clone size: few; V gene: TRBV6-5; J gene: TRBJ2-3; D gene: .; CDR3 DNA: TGTGCCAGCAGTTACGAACAGATCACAGATACGCAGTATTTT; CDR3 protein: CASSYEQITDTQYF
CDR3 length: 14; clone size: .; V gene: TRBV4-3; J gene: TRBJ2-5; D gene: .; CDR3 DNA: TGCGCCAGCAGCCAAGAAAATAGTCAAGAGACCCAGTACTTC; CDR3 protein: CASSQENSQETQYF
CDR3 length: 13; clone size: .; V gene: TRBV20-1; J gene: TRBJ2-7; D gene: .; CDR3 DNA: TGCAGTGCAGACAGTTTATTTTCCTACGAGCAGTACTTC; CDR3 protein: CSADSLFSYEQYF
CDR3 length: 17; clone size: .; V gene: TRBV5-1; J gene: TRBJ2-3; D gene: TRBD2; CDR3 DNA: TGCGCCAGCAGCTTGGCCTTAGCGGGGGCTAGCACAGATACGCAGTATTTT; CDR3 protein: CASSLALAGASTDTQYF
CDR3 length: 14; clone size: .; V gene: TRBV5-1; J gene: TRBJ2-5; D gene: TRBD2; CDR3 DNA: TGCGCCAGCGGGACTGGCGGGGGGCAAGAGACCCAGTACTTC; CDR3 protein: CASGTGGGQETQYF
CDR3 length: 15; clone size: .; V gene: TRBV20-1; J gene: TRBJ2-5; D gene: TRBD2; CDR3 DNA: TGCAGTGCTAGAGATGGCGGGGGTGCGGTAGAGACCCAGTACTTC; CDR3 protein: CSARDGGGAVETQYF
CDR3 length: 12; clone size: few; V gene: TRBV29-1; J gene: TRBJ1-5; D gene: .; CDR3 DNA: TGCAGCGTTGGCCAGGAAAATCAGCCCCAGCATTTT; CDR3 protein: CSVGQENQPQHF
CDR3 length: 11; clone size: .; V gene: TRBV7-2; J gene: TRBJ2-1; D gene: .; CDR3 DNA: TGTGCCAGCAGCTCGTGGGGCGAGCAGTTCTTC; CDR3 protein: CASSSWGEQFF
CDR3 length: 13; clone size: few; V gene: TRBV27; J gene: TRBJ2-5; D gene: TRBD2; CDR3 DNA: TGTGCCAGCAGGAGGGACTATTCTGGGACCCAGTACTTC; CDR3 protein: CASRRDYSGTQYF
CDR3 length: 15; clone size: many; V gene: TRBV20-1; J gene: TRBJ1-6; D gene: .; CDR3 DNA: TGCAGTGCCAAACCACTGGGGGAGACTAATTCACCCCTCCACTTT; CDR3 protein: CSAKPLGETNSPLHF
CDR3 length: 15; clone size: many; V gene: TRBV28; J gene: TRBJ2-7; D gene: .; CDR3 DNA: TGTGCCAGCAAAACACTCCTTGGTCGGTCTTACGAGCAGTACTTC; CDR3 protein: CASKTLLGRSYEQYF
CDR3 length: 17; clone size: few; V gene: TRBV7-2; J gene: TRBJ2-7; D gene: TRBD2; CDR3 DNA: TGTGCCAGCAGCCCCCCGGGACTAGCGGGGGGCCCCTACGAGCAGTACTTC; CDR3 protein: CASSPPGLAGGPYEQYF
CDR3 length: 14; clone size: few; V gene: TRBV6-2/TRBV6-3; J gene: TRBJ2-7; D gene: .; CDR3 DNA: TGTGCCAGCAGTTATGGGGGCTCCACCTACGAGCAGTACTTC; CDR3 protein: CASSYGGSTYEQYF
CDR3 length: 16; clone size: .; V gene: TRBV6-1; J gene: TRBJ2-2; D gene: .; CDR3 DNA: TGTGCCAGCAGTACGGGACTCCGTCGGAACACCGGGGAGCTGTTTTTT; CDR3 protein: CASSTGLRRNTGELFF
CDR3 length: 13; clone size: .; V gene: TRBV20-1; J gene: TRBJ2-5; D gene: .; CDR3 DNA: TGCAGTGCTAGAGGAAGCCAGCAGGAGACCCAGTACTTC; CDR3 protein: CSARGSQQETQYF
CDR3 length: 15; clone size: few; V gene: TRBV9; J gene: TRBJ2-7; D gene: .; CDR3 DNA: TGTGCCAGCAGCGTAGGGCTTGGACAGCTCTACGAGCAGTACTTC; CDR3 protein: CASSVGLGQLYEQYF
CDR3 length: 15; clone size: few; V gene: TRBV29-1; J gene: TRBJ2-7; D gene: .; CDR3 DNA: TGCAGCGTTGAAGATACCGGCAGCTTTGGCTACGAGCAGTACTTC; CDR3 protein: CSVEDTGSFGYEQYF
CDR3 length: 13; clone size: .; V gene: TRBV6-1; J gene: TRBJ2-7; D gene: .; CDR3 DNA: TGTGCCAGCAGTGAAGAGGGCACTGGGGAGCAGTACTTC; CDR3 protein: CASSEEGTGEQYF
CDR3 length: 15; clone size: many; V gene: TRBV7-9; J gene: TRBJ1-5; D gene: TRBD1; CDR3 DNA: TGTGCCAGCAGCTTATCTGGACAGGGGGGACAGCCCCAGCATTTT; CDR3 protein: CASSLSGQGGQPQHF
CDR3 length: 16; clone size: few; V gene: TRBV4-1; J gene: TRBJ1-4; D gene: .; CDR3 DNA: TGCGCCAGCAGCCAAGATCAAGGGCAGGGAGATGAAAAACTGTTTTTT; CDR3 protein: CASSQDQGQGDEKLFF
CDR3 length: 14; clone size: few; V gene: TRBV7-2; J gene: TRBJ2-1; D gene: .; CDR3 DNA: TGTGCCAGCAGCCTCCCGGGGGCGAGGAATGAGCAGTTCTTC; CDR3 protein: CASSLPGARNEQFF
CDR3 length: 14; clone size: .; V gene: TRBV2; J gene: TRBJ2-7; D gene: TRBD1; CDR3 DNA: TGTGCCAGCAGCTCACAGGGGGCGCGGGACGAGCAGTACTTC; CDR3 protein: CASSSQGARDEQYF
CDR3 length: 19; clone size: .; V gene: TRBV28; J gene: TRBJ2-1; D gene: TRBD1; CDR3 DNA: TGTGCCAGCAGTCCAGGGGGTTTATATACGCCTGACCTCTACAATGAGCAGTTCTTC; CDR3 protein: CASSPGGLYTPDLYNEQFF
CDR3 length: 13; clone size: .; V gene: TRBV25-1; J gene: TRBJ2-7; D gene: .; CDR3 DNA: TGTGCCAGCAGTATGGGACATACCTACGAGCAGTACTTC; CDR3 protein: CASSMGHTYEQYF
CDR3 length: 12; clone size: .; V gene: TRBV7-2; J gene: TRBJ2-3; D gene: .; CDR3 DNA: TGTGCCAGCAGCTTATGGGAGGATACGCAGTATTTT; CDR3 protein: CASSLWEDTQYF
CDR3 length: 13; clone size: .; V gene: TRBV10-3; J gene: TRBJ2-7; D gene: TRBD2; CDR3 DNA: TGTGCCATCAGGACTAGCGGGGCCTACGAGCAGTACTTC; CDR3 protein: CAIRTSGAYEQYF
CDR3 length: 16; clone size: .; V gene: TRBV25-1; J gene: TRBJ2-1; D gene: .; CDR3 DNA: TGTGCCAGCAGTGAGGGGCAGGCGTGGGGAGGCGATGAGCAGTTCTTC; CDR3 protein: CASSEGQAWGGDEQFF